Described below is a single T cell receptor beta chain sequence and its context. Its antigen is still unknown. A read error may produce the germline difference seen at one junction end. The CDR3 runs to 14 residues. Germline-derived CDR1 and CDR2 are SGHRS and YFSETQ. The sample is drawn from a study of tumor and adjacent non-tumor tissue in lung cancer. Turning to the study itself: On average, productive TCRbeta reads reached roughly 3.9 million per sample. The study's findings and limits: Compared with tumor, normal lung showed significantly lower TCR diversity. In normal lung, the top 100 clones were significantly more dominant than in tumor. Shorter survival was associated with higher TCR diversity in tumors.

The library came from three nested PCR rounds adapted from ARM-PCR protocols. In TCRdb, the multiplex PCR reads were re-called with MiXCR into one record per CDR3 protein. The table includes about 43,000 distinct CDR3 sequences, over 55% detected once. No cell sorting was done before RNA was extracted from the tissue. More than 3 cm separated this lung sample from the edge of the tumor. Sequenced: distant non-tumor lung tissue. The rearrangement uses TRBV5-1 and TRBJ2-7; D might be TRBD2 (5 bases). The receptor was isolated from a man aged 45 to 65 with non-small cell lung cancer. CDR3 DNA: TGCGCCAGCATCTTGAGGGCCGACGGATTGGAGCAGTACTTC. Protein product: CASILRADGLEQYF. Full variable domain (rest looked up from reference TRBV5-1 and TRBJ2-7): KAGVTQTPRYLIKTRGQQVTLSCSPISGHRSVSWYQQTPGQGLQFLFEYFSETQRNKGNFPGRFSGRQFSNSRSEMNVSTLELGDSALYLCASILRADGLEQYFGPGTRLTVT.